A single TCR beta chain is shown here with its context. Its antigen remains undetermined. Per-base qualities were not stored, and no clone one base away is much larger. These data originate in a study of vaccination and CD4 T cells after COVID-19 (dated by TCRdb to about 2022). General notes on the study: In the convalescent cohort there were six males and four females, among whom were two Hispanic individuals, seven Caucasians, two Asians and one multiracial person. Two doses of either the Pfizer-BioNTech BNT162b2 vaccine (n=8) or the Moderna mRNA-1273 vaccine (n=2) were administered to participants. Post-COVID blood samples from convalescent patients were collected a median of approximately 93 days after diagnosis, with a range of 35 to 161 days. Post-vaccine blood samples were taken a median of around 77 days after the second vaccine dose, with a range of 14 to 241 days. Overlapping spike peptide pools from SARS-CoV-2 and from the common cold coronaviruses HCoV-NL63, HCoV-OC43 and HCoV-229E were used as culture stimuli. Control cultures used a CEFX viral epitope pool as positive control, an HIV-1 Nef peptide pool as negative control, or no peptide. In 10 COVID-19 convalescent patients and several infection-naive healthy vaccine recipients, researchers compared the spike-specific CD4+ TCR repertoire from before mRNA vaccination with the repertoire from after. Memory CD4+ T cell crossreactivity between SARS-CoV-2 and common cold coronavirus spike proteins was assessed at the TCR clonotype level in an earlier paper using these donors.

Library generation was performed with PCR. DNA from cultured CD4+ T cells was subjected to TCR sequencing with the Oncomine TCR Beta short-read assay at the Johns Hopkins FTIC core. Genomic DNA was extracted from the cultured CD4+ T cells with the QIAamp micro DNA kit. The Oncomine TCR Beta libraries from cultured CD4+ T cells were pooled using unique dual indexes and then sequenced on an Illumina iSeq 100. Processing in the source paper ran as follows. Non-productive sequences were filtered out, and CDR3s that did not start with C, did not end with F or W, or were shorter than 7 amino acids were discarded. The MANAFEST web application identified antigen-specific clonotypes by comparing peptide-stimulated wells against reference wells and other culture wells. Positive clones required FDR below 0.05, an odds ratio above 5, and productive frequency above 0.1% in at least two of three replicate wells. Clonotypes that were significantly expanded in both SARS-CoV-2 spike wells and at least one common cold coronavirus spike condition were defined as cross-reactive. Similarity between CDR3 sequences was evaluated in R version 3.6.1 using Levenshtein distances (stringdist) and unrooted phylogenetic trees (ape). The public reads were quality trimmed at Q25 with fastp and then assembled into clones with MiXCR by TCRdb, keeping productive beta chains. Each record represents a unique CDR3 protein, reported with the most common genes and DNA among its rows. In this record, the V and J calls reflect TCRdb's handling and not the investigators' own analysis. The sample contains approximately 4,400 distinct CDR3 sequences, 71% of them found a single time. The ten top clones hold more than 35% of the sample.

Looking up the germline V gene (reference sequence) yields CDR1 DFQATT and CDR2 SNEGSKA. V loses 4 bases, J loses 0 bases, and the germline ends lie 16 bases apart. The CDR3 has 16 amino acids, counting the end cysteine and phenylalanine. The DNA shown is the 48-base CDR3, in frame from base 1. In the paper's terms, the treatment or condition label means: approximately nine-day PBMC culture with coronavirus spike peptide pools or control peptides (ViraFEST assay). CD4+ T cells from unexposed donors were collected before the COVID-19 pandemic (2011-2018). To expand antigen-specific T cells with peptide pools and then pick out the expanded clonotypes through TCR sequencing, the study relied on the ViraFEST assay. Each well held 2.2 million or so PBMCs cultured with approximately 10 ug/ml peptide pools in IMDM containing around 5% human AB serum and roughly 9 IU/ml IL-2. On days 3 and 7, half of the culture medium was replaced with fresh IL-2-containing medium. After 10 to 11 days of culture, CD4+ T cells were isolated by negative selection with the EasySep CD4+ T cell isolation kit. Unexposed donor CD4+ T cells were tested for reactivity to SARS-CoV-2 S and N and four common cold coronavirus spike pools, as cell number allowed. Ficoll-Paque Plus gradient centrifugation was used to isolate PBMCs from whole blood, and the isolated PBMCs were then either used fresh or cryopreserved at -140C. Culture conditions were generally each tested in triplicate wells. Leukapheresis product for the unexposed donors was purchased commercially.

Here is what the overall study found, with its caveats: In convalescent patients, a median approximately 90% of post-vaccine SARS-CoV-2-reactive clones were detected only after vaccination, suggesting vaccine-specific priming. An increase in the median number of SARS-CoV-2-reactive clonotypes from some 20 after infection to some 38 after vaccination was observed, but the change was not found to be significant. The study included relatively few convalescent patients and did not analyze early timepoints after natural infection. Of the vaccine-specific clones in convalescent patients, 304 of 307, or nearly all, reacted only to SARS-CoV-2 spike and did not cross-react with common cold coronaviruses.

The TCR sequence derives from a human donor in good health. Sample: CD4+ T cells from blood, cultured in vitro. Recombination connected TRBV20-1 to TRBJ2-1; the best D guess is TRBD2, with 6 bases matching. CDR3 loop: CSATIHPGSSYNEQFF. The DNA reads as follows: TGCAGTGCTACGATTCACCCCGGGAGCTCCTACAATGAGCAGTTCTTC.